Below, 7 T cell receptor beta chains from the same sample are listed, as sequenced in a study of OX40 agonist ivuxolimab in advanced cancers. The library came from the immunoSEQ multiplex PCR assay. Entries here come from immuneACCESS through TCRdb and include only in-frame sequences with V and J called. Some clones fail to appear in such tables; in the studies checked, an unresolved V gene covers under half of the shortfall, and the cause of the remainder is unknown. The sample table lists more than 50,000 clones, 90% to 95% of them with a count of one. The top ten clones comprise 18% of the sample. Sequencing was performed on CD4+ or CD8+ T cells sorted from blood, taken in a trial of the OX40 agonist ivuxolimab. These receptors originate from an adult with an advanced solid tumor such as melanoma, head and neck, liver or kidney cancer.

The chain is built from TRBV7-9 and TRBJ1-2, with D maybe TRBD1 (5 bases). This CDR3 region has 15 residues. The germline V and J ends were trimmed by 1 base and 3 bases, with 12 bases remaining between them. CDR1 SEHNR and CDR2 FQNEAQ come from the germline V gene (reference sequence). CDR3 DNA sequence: TGTGCCAGCAGCTTAGTGGGGCAGGGAGACTATGGCTACACCTTC. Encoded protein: CASSLVGQGDYGYTF.

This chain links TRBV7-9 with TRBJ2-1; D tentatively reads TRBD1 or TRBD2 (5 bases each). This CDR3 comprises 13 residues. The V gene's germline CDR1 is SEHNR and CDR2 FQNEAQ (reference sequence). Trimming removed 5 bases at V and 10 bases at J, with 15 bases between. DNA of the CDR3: TGTGCCAGCAGCCCAAATGGGGGACGCGAGCAGTTCTTC. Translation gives CASSPNGGREQFF.

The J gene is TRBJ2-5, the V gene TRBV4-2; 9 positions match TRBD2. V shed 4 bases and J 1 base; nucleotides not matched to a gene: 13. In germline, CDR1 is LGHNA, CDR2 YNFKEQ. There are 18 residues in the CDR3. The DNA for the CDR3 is TGTGCCAGCAGCCCTCATTGGGATAGCGGGGGACCCCAAGAGACCCAGTACTTC. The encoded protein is CASSPHWDSGGPQETQYF.

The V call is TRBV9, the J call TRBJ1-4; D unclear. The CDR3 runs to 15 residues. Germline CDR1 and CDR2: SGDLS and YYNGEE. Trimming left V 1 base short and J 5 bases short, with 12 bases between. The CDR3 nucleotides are TGTGCCAGCAGCGTATTCGGGCAGCCAAATGAAAAACTGTTTTTT. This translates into CASSVFGQPNEKLFF.

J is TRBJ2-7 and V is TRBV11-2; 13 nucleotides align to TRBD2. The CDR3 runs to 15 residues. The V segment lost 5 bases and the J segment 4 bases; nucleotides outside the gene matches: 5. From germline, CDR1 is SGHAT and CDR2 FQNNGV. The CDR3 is CASSPGLAGTYEQYF. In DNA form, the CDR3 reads TGTGCCAGCAGCCCGGGACTAGCGGGGACTTACGAGCAGTACTTC.

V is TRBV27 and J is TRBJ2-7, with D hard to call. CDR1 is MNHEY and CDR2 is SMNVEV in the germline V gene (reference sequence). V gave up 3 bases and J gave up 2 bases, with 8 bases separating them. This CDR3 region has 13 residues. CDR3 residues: CASSLGSAYEQYF. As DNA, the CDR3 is TGTGCCAGCAGTTTGGGTTCTGCCTACGAGCAGTACTTC.

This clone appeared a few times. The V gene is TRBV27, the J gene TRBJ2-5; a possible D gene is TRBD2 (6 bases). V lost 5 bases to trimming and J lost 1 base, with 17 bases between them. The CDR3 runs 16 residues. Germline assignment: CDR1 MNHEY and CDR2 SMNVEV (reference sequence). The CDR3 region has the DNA TGTGCCAGCAGTCTATTGGGGGGACGGATCCAAGAGACCCAGTACTTC. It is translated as CASSLLGGRIQETQYF.